One sample yielded the 21 T cell receptor beta chains listed below, sequenced in a study of CD8 T cells in ankylosing spondylitis. General study results and limits: A motif in TCR beta, a set of eight highly homologous variants, appeared characteristic of ankylosing spondylitis blood.

Antigens of these TCRs are unknown. TCRdb recomputed calls from the 5' RACE reads with MiXCR, one row per CDR3 protein. The sample lists fewer than 500,000 distinct CDR3 sequences, around 24% occurring once. The sample consisted of blood, either unsorted or a sorted T cell fraction (not recorded which). These receptors all come from a male donor with ankylosing spondylitis.

The chain links TRBV12-3 or TRBV12-4 to TRBJ2-2; 9 bases map to TRBD1. V lost 5 bases to trimming and J lost 3 bases; unmatched junction nucleotides: 4. The CDR3 length is 15 residues. The CDR3 coding sequence is TGTGCCAGCAGTCGACAGGGGGTCGACACCGGGGAGCTGTTTTTT. Residues: CASSRQGVDTGELFF.

The sample holds many counts of this clonotype. An end of the junction differs from the germline gene, which may be a read error. The CDR3 region has the DNA TGTGCCGTCAGAGGGGTGGAAGGCAATCAGCCCCAGCATTTT. Translating it yields CAVRGVEGNQPQHF. The chain combines TRBV10-3 with TRBJ1-5, with TRBD1 as a possible D gene (5 bases). Germline V gene sequence: CDR1 ENHRY, CDR2 SYGVKD. The CDR3 runs 14 residues.

This clonotype showed up just once. The V and J genes are TRBV19 and TRBJ2-1; a weak D match, TRBD2 (6 bases). The CDR3 has 13 residues. V was shortened by 4 bases and J by 5 bases, with 9 bases between the two germline ends. Germline-derived CDR1 and CDR2 are LNHDA and SQIVND (reference sequence). For the CDR3, the DNA is TGTGCCAGTAGTACGAGGACTAACAATGAGCAGTTCTTC. Amino acids: CASSTRTNNEQFF.

The CDR3 DNA sequence: TGTGCCAGCGGGACGGGCTACGAGCAGTACTTC. Protein product: CASGTGYEQYF. The V call is TRBV12-3 or TRBV12-4, the J call TRBJ2-7; tentatively, D is TRBD1 or TRBD2 (5 bases each). This CDR3 is 11 amino acids long. The ends were cut back, 8 bases at V and 3 bases at J, with 8 bases in the middle.

There are a few counts of this clonotype. The gene calls are TRBV5-1 and TRBJ1-1; the D is unclear. Trimming removed 0 bases at V and 3 bases at J, with 15 bases between. CDR1 SGHRS and CDR2 YFSETQ come from the germline V gene. The CDR3 has 16 amino acids. The CDR3 sequence: CASSLGSGIEDTEAFF. The CDR3 nucleotides read TGCGCCAGCAGCTTGGGTTCGGGGATAGAGGACACTGAAGCTTTCTTT.

This clonotype was seen a handful of times. The chain carries TRBV7-9 and TRBJ1-4, with 7 bases lining up with TRBD1. Looked up from germline, CDR1 is SEHNR and CDR2 is FQNEAQ (reference sequence). Trimming removed 4 bases from V and 5 bases from J; junction bases left unmatched: 10. The CDR3 sequence is 16 residues long. CDR3 loop: CASSSTDRTGNEKLFF. The CDR3 DNA follows: TGTGCCAGCAGCTCTACGGACAGGACGGGGAATGAAAAACTGTTTTTT.

The rearrangement joins TRBV28 to TRBJ2-4; TRBD1 is a possible D gene (6 bases). Trimming took 6 bases from V and 6 from J, leaving 15 bases between them. The germline V gene encodes CDR1 MDHEN and CDR2 SYDVKM. This CDR3 spans 14 amino acids. CDR3 in amino acids: CASRLGQPRNIQYF. CDR3 nucleotides: TGTGCCAGCAGGCTAGGACAGCCGAGAAACATTCAGTACTTC.

This chain uses TRBV6-6 with TRBJ1-1; the D is unclear. The CDR3 consists of 13 residues. The germline V gene has CDR1 MNHNY and CDR2 SVGAGI (reference sequence). The V end was cut by 2 bases, the J end by 6 bases, with 10 bases between. CDR3 amino acids: CASSYTVRAEAFF. CDR3 bases: TGTGCCAGCAGTTACACGGTCAGAGCTGAAGCTTTCTTT.

In regard to this clonotype: At one of its ends the junction is not consistent with the germline gene, which may arise from a read error. The chain has TRBV6-5 and TRBJ1-6, with unresolved D. The germline V gene has CDR1 MNHEY and CDR2 SVGAGI. This CDR3 has 16 amino acids. CDR3 DNA: TGTGCCAGCAATTACGCCCCTCCTGGGGTTGGTTCACCCCTCCACTTT. This translates into CASNYAPPGVGSPLHF.

J is TRBJ2-7 and V is TRBV7-8; D is perhaps TRBD1 (5 bases). This CDR3 region has 15 residues. Between the trimmed V and J ends, which lost 1 base and 4 bases, there was a span of 14 bases. Germline-derived CDR1 and CDR2 are SGHVS and FQNEAQ. Written as DNA, the CDR3 is TGTGCCAGCAGCTTAGAGGTGGGGCTGCCTTACGAGCAGTACTTC. Protein: CASSLEVGLPYEQYF.

The rearrangement joins TRBV28 to TRBJ2-5, with TRBD2 matching 15 bases. V trimming: 6 bases; J trimming: 2 bases; junction bases outside the gene matches: 4. In germline, CDR1 is MDHEN, CDR2 SYDVKM. The CDR3 is 16 amino acids. The CDR3 loop is CASRRGLAGGQETQYF. The DNA for the CDR3 is TGTGCCAGCAGGCGGGGACTAGCGGGAGGTCAAGAGACCCAGTACTTC.

This clonotype was seen a few times. The chain joins TRBV4-1 to TRBJ2-7; 7 bases are shared with TRBD2. CDR3 length: 15 residues. The V gene end was trimmed by 1 base and the J gene end by 3 bases; junction bases not matched to a gene: 6. In germline, CDR1 is MGHRA, CDR2 YSYEKL. In DNA, the CDR3 is TGCGCCAGCAGCCAAGGGGCTAGCGGAAACTACGAGCAGTACTTC. This codes for CASSQGASGNYEQYF.

This clonotype was recorded a few times. The rearrangement joins TRBV7-9 to TRBJ2-7, with D possibly being TRBD1 (6 bases). Germline CDR1 SEHNR, CDR2 FQNEAQ (reference sequence). V lost 5 bases, J lost 0 bases, and 11 bases lay in between. The CDR3 covers 14 residues. In DNA, the CDR3 is TGTGCCAGCAGCCCAGGGGCGTTCTCCTACGAGCAGTACTTC. Its protein is CASSPGAFSYEQYF.

The chain couples TRBV29-1 to TRBJ1-1; TRBD1 matches at 10 bases. V lost 6 bases and J lost 5; bases outside the gene matches: 9. This CDR3 is built from 14 residues. The germline V gene encodes CDR1 SQVTM and CDR2 ANQGSEA. CDR3 in amino acids: CSVSTGGFRTEAFF. CDR3 sequence (DNA): TGCAGCGTCTCGACAGGGGGCTTTAGGACTGAAGCTTTCTTT.

The genes are TRBV20-1 and TRBJ1-1; 10 positions match TRBD1. V lost 1 base, J lost 2 bases, and 4 bases stayed unmatched. Germline CDR1 DFQATT, CDR2 SNEGSKA (reference sequence). The CDR3 runs 15 residues. The CDR3 here is CSARVLTGGNTEAFF. The CDR3 DNA sequence: TGCAGTGCTAGAGTCCTGACAGGGGGCAACACTGAAGCTTTCTTT.

This clonotype has ten or more counts. The chain carries TRBV10-3 and TRBJ2-7; 8 bases match TRBD2. The CDR3 totals 16 residues. V lost 3 bases and J lost 2; bases outside the gene matches: 9. Germline values: CDR1 ENHRY, CDR2 SYGVKD. CDR3 protein: CAISEVLSGGTYEQYF. CDR3 sequence (DNA): TGTGCCATCAGTGAAGTTCTGAGCGGGGGAACCTACGAGCAGTACTTC.

J is TRBJ2-3 and V is TRBV5-1; D gene uncertain. CDR3 length: 14 residues. Per germline, CDR1 SGHRS and CDR2 YFSETQ. V shed 1 base and J shed 6 bases, with 12 bases lying between them. The CDR3 DNA is TGCGCCAGCAGCTTGTTAAACCCCGGGGATACGCAGTATTTT. It specifies CASSLLNPGDTQYF.

This clonotype was recorded a few times. The V gene is TRBV10-3, the J gene TRBJ2-3, with D possibly TRBD2 on 6 matching bases. The V end was cut by 10 bases, the J end by 6 bases, with 17 bases between. Germline loops: CDR1 ENHRY, CDR2 SYGVKD. This CDR3 comprises 13 residues. CDR3 nucleotides: TGTGCCAGTACGGGACTTGGGGCGGATACGCAGTATTTT. Translating it yields CASTGLGADTQYF.

A few counts support this clonotype. The V call is TRBV5-1, the J call TRBJ2-2, with a possible D match to TRBD2 (6 bases). CDR1 SGHRS and CDR2 YFSETQ come from the germline V gene. The CDR3 has 19 amino acids. Trimming took off 0 bases at V and 3 bases at J, with 21 bases between the two ends. CDR3 in amino acids: CASSLDKKAGGGDTGELFF. The DNA for the CDR3 is TGCGCCAGCAGCTTGGATAAAAAGGCGGGCGGAGGGGACACCGGGGAGCTGTTTTTT.

This clonotype was recorded a few times. The gene calls are TRBV7-8 and TRBJ2-5, with a tentative D call TRBD2 (6 bases). The CDR3 runs to 14 residues. CDR1 and CDR2 from the germline V gene are SGHVS and FQNEAQ. Trimming stripped 5 bases from V and 2 bases from J, with 12 bases between. The CDR3, as DNA: TGTGCCAGCAGCCTCCCGGGGGAACAAGAGACCCAGTACTTC. Amino acids: CASSLPGEQETQYF.

The chain couples TRBV12-3 or TRBV12-4 to TRBJ1-5, with D hard to call. V dropped 5 bases and J dropped 0 bases, with 5 bases sitting between them. The CDR3 extends over 13 amino acids. The CDR3 DNA follows: TGTGCCAGCAGTGCACATAGCAATCAGCCCCAGCATTTT. Residues: CASSAHSNQPQHF.